The 22 T cell receptor beta chains given below trace back to one sample, sequenced in a study of blood T cell repertoires in COVID-19. Measured with immunoSEQ multiplex PCR; TCRdb has only the in-frame clones, and not every one. The sample contains 250,000 or so clones, about nine tenths of which appear only once. Sequenced: PBMCs or T cells enriched from blood (not recorded which). These receptors all stem from a woman younger than 30 who had recovered from COVID-19.

This clone was found once. The J gene is TRBJ2-1, the V gene TRBV28; weak D call: TRBD2 (6 bases). The CDR3 contains 16 residues. With 3 bases removed from V and 4 bases from J, the gap between germline ends came to 16 bases. The germline gives CDR1 MDHEN, CDR2 SYDVKM. The CDR3 region has the DNA TGTGCCAGCAGTTTTTATAGAGCGGGCACGTACAATGAGCAGTTCTTC. It specifies CASSFYRAGTYNEQFF.

The genes are TRBV4-1 and TRBJ1-1; D remains ambiguous. Germline CDR1 and CDR2: MGHRA and YSYEKL. The CDR3 runs to 16 residues. The V gene lost 1 base and the J gene lost 1 base, with 13 bases spanning the gap. The CDR3: CASSQGGGRGNTEAFF. The CDR3 coding sequence is TGCGCCAGCAGCCAAGGGGGAGGTCGGGGGAACACTGAAGCTTTCTTT.

The V gene is TRBV4-3, the J gene TRBJ2-5; 8 nucleotides line up with TRBD1. V shed 1 base, J shed 5 bases, and the junction held 9 bases outside the gene matches. The CDR3 totals 16 residues. Per germline, CDR1 LGHNA and CDR2 YSLEER. CDR3 coding DNA: TGCGCCAGCAGCCAAGCGGGCAGGGGGCACGCGGAGACCCAGTACTTC. Residues: CASSQAGRGHAETQYF.

The J gene is TRBJ1-6, the V gene TRBV6-2 or TRBV6-3, with D maybe TRBD1 (6 bases). Germline lookup yields CDR1 MNHEY and CDR2 SVGEGT. V was pared by 2 bases and J by 5 bases, with 22 bases between. The CDR3 spans 19 residues. CDR3 sequence: CASSYDRTETIPNNSPLHF. CDR3 sequence (DNA): TGTGCCAGCAGTTACGACCGGACAGAGACCATACCAAATAATTCACCCCTCCACTTT.

This clone was seen a single time. Mismatch with germline at one junction end may stem from a read error. The rearrangement joins TRBV5-1 to TRBJ2-3; possible D gene TRBD2, 7 bases. Germline V gives CDR1 SGHRS, CDR2 YFSETQ. This CDR3 comprises 16 residues. The CDR3 spells CASNLERGGFTDTQYF. In DNA, the CDR3 is TGCGCCAGCAACTTGGAGAGGGGGGGATTCACAGATACGCAGTATTTT.

This clone was counted at least ten times. The sample has other DNA sequences that encode this CDR3 too. This chain joins TRBV29-1 and TRBJ1-1, with TRBD1 matching 9 bases. With V trimmed by 4 bases and J by 1 base, 4 bases remained unmatched. The germline gives CDR1 SQVTM, CDR2 ANQGSEA. The CDR3 contains 14 residues. CDR3 protein: CSVAQGAANTEAFF. In nucleotides, the CDR3 is TGCAGCGTTGCACAGGGGGCGGCGAACACTGAAGCTTTCTTT.

The rearrangement uses TRBV27 and TRBJ2-3; 8 bases fit TRBD2. The CDR3 is made up of 17 amino acids. Germline assignment: CDR1 MNHEY and CDR2 SMNVEV (reference sequence). J lost 4 bases, V lost 0 bases, and 9 bases had no gene match. CDR3 nucleotides: TGTGCCAGCAGTTTATCCTTCGGGAGGGCTATTGCAGATACGCAGTATTTT. Protein sequence: CASSLSFGRAIADTQYF.

The chain uses TRBV28 and TRBJ1-1, with 7 bases identical to TRBD1. Germline CDR1 MDHEN, CDR2 SYDVKM. Trimming at V came to 4 bases and at J to 1 base, leaving 12 bases not matched to a gene. The CDR3 sequence is 17 residues long. The chain's CDR3 is CASSSLGTVTTNTEAFF. Here the CDR3 DNA reads TGTGCCAGCAGTTCCTTGGGGACAGTAACAACGAACACTGAAGCTTTCTTT.

The chain joins TRBV29-1 to TRBJ1-6; 9 nucleotides agree with TRBD1. CDR1 SQVTM and CDR2 ANQGSEA come from the germline V gene. Trimming took 6 bases from V and 7 from J; bases not matched to a gene: 10. The CDR3 has 15 residues. CDR3 nucleotides: TGCAGCGTACGGACCGGGACAGGGTTAAATTCACCCCTCCACTTT. Amino acids: CSVRTGTGLNSPLHF.

This clone was seen only a few times. The chain has TRBV6-5 and TRBJ2-1; no clear D gene. The CDR3 consists of 14 residues. Germline V gene sequence: CDR1 MNHEY, CDR2 SVGAGI. V was pared by 2 bases and J by 8 bases, with 13 bases between. CDR3 nucleotides: TGTGCCAGCAGTTACCGCAGACTTGTCCATGAGCAGTTCTTC. This encodes CASSYRRLVHEQFF.

The V call is TRBV6-6, the J call TRBJ2-1; 11 bases fit TRBD2. V was clipped by 5 bases and J by 0 bases; unmatched bases: 12. Germline CDR1 and CDR2: MNHNY and SVGAGI (reference sequence). The CDR3 has 19 amino acids. The DNA for the CDR3 is TGTGCCAGCAGTCTTACCCCGGGACTAGCGGAAGGCTCCTACAATGAGCAGTTCTTC. As protein: CASSLTPGLAEGSYNEQFF.

This clone was seen just once. The chain employs TRBV29-1 and TRBJ2-7; 8 bases are shared with TRBD1. The germline gives CDR1 SQVTM, CDR2 ANQGSEA. The length of the CDR3 is 15 residues. V lost 1 base to trimming and J lost 3 bases; unmatched junction nucleotides: 8. The CDR3 is CSVEGPGQGSYEQYF. CDR3 bases: TGCAGCGTTGAAGGACCTGGACAGGGAAGCTACGAGCAGTACTTC.

The J gene is TRBJ2-5, the V gene TRBV19; TRBD1 matches 7 bases. CDR1 is LNHDA and CDR2 is SQIVND in the germline V gene (reference sequence). The trim removed 0 bases at V and 6 bases at J, leaving 7 bases unmatched. The length of the CDR3 is 15 residues. CDR3 residues: CASSIDGRGGKTQYF. The DNA for the CDR3 is TGTGCCAGTAGTATAGATGGTAGAGGGGGCAAGACCCAGTACTTC.

The rearrangement joins TRBV30 to TRBJ1-1; 8 bases fit TRBD1. CDR1 and CDR2 (germline): GTSNPN, SVGIG (reference sequence). Trimming removed 0 bases from V and 3 bases from J; junction bases left unmatched: 18. The CDR3 has 19 amino acids. CDR3 in DNA: TGTGCCTGGAGTGTATTCGGTCAGGGGGCGCCCCGGGGACACACTGAAGCTTTCTTT. This gives the protein CAWSVFGQGAPRGHTEAFF.

This rearrangement joins TRBV11-2 to TRBJ1-2; no clear D gene. The ends were cut back, 2 bases at V and 3 bases at J, with 7 bases in the middle. The V gene's germline CDR1 is SGHAT and CDR2 FQNNGV. The CDR3 spans 13 residues. CDR3: CASSLSGYYGYTF. The CDR3 DNA follows: TGTGCCAGCAGCTTATCAGGATACTATGGCTACACCTTC. Variable domain in full (rest from reference TRBV11-2 and TRBJ1-2): EAGVAQSPRYKIIEKRQSVAFWCNPISGHATLYWYQQILGQGPKLLIQFQNNGVVDDSQLPKDRFSAERLKGVDSTLKIQPAKLEDSAVYLCASSLSGYYGYTFGSGTRLTVV.

This clone has a single count. The genes are TRBV6-5 and TRBJ1-2; no firm D call. The V and J ends lost 5 bases and 6 bases respectively, with 13 bases between them. The CDR3 is made up of 13 amino acids. The germline CDR1 and CDR2 sequences are MNHEY and SVGAGI. The CDR3 here is CASSKTSFHGYTF. CDR3 DNA sequence: TGTGCCAGCAGTAAGACATCGTTCCATGGCTACACCTTC.

The chain employs TRBV25-1 and TRBJ2-7; 11 bases are shared with TRBD1. Germline values: CDR1 MGHDK, CDR2 SYGVNS. Trimming took 6 bases from V and 7 from J; bases not matched to a gene: 5. The CDR3 length is 13 residues. CDR3 amino acids: CASSGQGAREQYF. As DNA, the CDR3 is TGTGCCAGCAGCGGACAGGGGGCACGAGAGCAGTACTTC.

The chain combines TRBV11-2 with TRBJ1-5; 11 bases map to TRBD1. V gave up 4 bases and J gave up 2 bases; unmatched junction bases: 7. Germline lookup yields CDR1 SGHAT and CDR2 FQNNGV. There are 17 residues in the CDR3. The CDR3 DNA reads TGTGCCAGCAGCTCCGGGACAGGGGGTGTCGGCAATCAGCCCCAGCATTTT. Its protein product is CASSSGTGGVGNQPQHF.

The chain couples TRBV5-6 to TRBJ1-2; the D is unclear. Germline V lookup: CDR1 SGHDT, CDR2 YYEEEE. The V and J ends lost 2 bases and 2 bases respectively, with 7 bases between them. CDR3 length equals 13 residues. The CDR3 region is CASSFHQNYGYTF. CDR3 bases: TGTGCCAGCAGCTTTCACCAGAACTATGGCTACACCTTC.

The chain links TRBV12-5 to TRBJ2-1, with TRBD2 matching over 10 bases. The CDR3 totals 17 residues. Germline V gene sequence: CDR1 LGHNT, CDR2 FRNRAP. Germline trimming cut 4 bases from V and 7 bases from J; bases unmatched to any gene: 13. Here the CDR3 reads CASGSRKSGGAWNEQFF. The CDR3 nucleotides are TGTGCTAGTGGTTCCCGAAAGAGCGGGGGGGCCTGGAATGAGCAGTTCTTC.

V gene TRBV11-3 combines with J gene TRBJ2-7, with TRBD2 as a possible D gene (6 bases). V was shortened by 0 bases and J by 2 bases, with 11 bases between the two germline ends. Germline V lookup: CDR1 SGHNT, CDR2 YENEEA. The CDR3 spans 15 residues. CDR3 sequence reads: CASSLESGPTYEQYF. CDR3 DNA sequence: TGTGCCAGCAGCTTAGAGAGCGGGCCGACCTACGAGCAGTACTTC.

This rearrangement joins TRBV6-5 to TRBJ2-5, with 9 bases aligning to TRBD2. Per germline, CDR1 MNHEY and CDR2 SVGAGI. Trimming cost V 0 bases and J 4 bases; bases outside gene matches: 6. The CDR3 is made up of 16 amino acids. CDR3 DNA sequence: TGTGCCAGCAGTTACTCGACAGCGGGGGGCCGAGAGACCCAGTACTTC. Its translation is CASSYSTAGGRETQYF.